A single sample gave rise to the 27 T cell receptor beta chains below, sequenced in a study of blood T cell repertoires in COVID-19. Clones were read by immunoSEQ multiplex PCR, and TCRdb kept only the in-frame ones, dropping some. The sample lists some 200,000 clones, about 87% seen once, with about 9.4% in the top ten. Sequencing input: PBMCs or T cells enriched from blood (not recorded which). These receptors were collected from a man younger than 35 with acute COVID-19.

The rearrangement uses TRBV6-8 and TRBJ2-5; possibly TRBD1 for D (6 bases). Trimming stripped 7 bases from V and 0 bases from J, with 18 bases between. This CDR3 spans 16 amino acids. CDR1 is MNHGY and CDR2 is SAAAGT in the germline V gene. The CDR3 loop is CASTRDRRRYQETQYF. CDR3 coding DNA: TGTGCCAGCACCCGAGACAGGCGTCGGTACCAAGAGACCCAGTACTTC.

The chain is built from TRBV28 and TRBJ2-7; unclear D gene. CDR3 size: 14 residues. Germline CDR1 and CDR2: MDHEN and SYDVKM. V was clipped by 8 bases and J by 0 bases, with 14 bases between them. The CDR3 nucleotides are TGTGCCAGCGGAACCTCGACTGACTCCTACGAGCAGTACTTC. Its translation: CASGTSTDSYEQYF.

CDR3: CASSFDRGMNTEAFF. CDR3 bases: TGTGCCAGCAGTTTCGACAGAGGTATGAACACTGAAGCTTTCTTT. The chain has TRBV28 and TRBJ1-1, with TRBD1 as a possible D gene (5 bases). The CDR3 runs to 15 residues. Trimming shortened V by 3 bases and J by 0 bases, and 11 bases separated the two germline ends. Germline loops: CDR1 MDHEN, CDR2 SYDVKM.

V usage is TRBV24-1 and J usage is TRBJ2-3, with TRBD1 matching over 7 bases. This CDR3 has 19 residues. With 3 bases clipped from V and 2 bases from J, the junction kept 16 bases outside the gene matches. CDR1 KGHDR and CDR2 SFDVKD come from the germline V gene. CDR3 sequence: CATSDGAQLGTEYTDTQYF. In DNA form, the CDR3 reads TGTGCCACCAGTGATGGGGCTCAGTTGGGGACAGAGTACACAGATACGCAGTATTTT.

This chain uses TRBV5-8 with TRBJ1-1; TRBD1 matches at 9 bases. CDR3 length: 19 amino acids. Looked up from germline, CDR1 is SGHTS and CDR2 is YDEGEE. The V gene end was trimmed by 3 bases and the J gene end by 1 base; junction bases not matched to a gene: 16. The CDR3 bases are TGTGCCAGCAGCTCCAGCGAAGGGACAGGGATATCCGCGAACACTGAAGCTTTCTTT. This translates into CASSSSEGTGISANTEAFF.

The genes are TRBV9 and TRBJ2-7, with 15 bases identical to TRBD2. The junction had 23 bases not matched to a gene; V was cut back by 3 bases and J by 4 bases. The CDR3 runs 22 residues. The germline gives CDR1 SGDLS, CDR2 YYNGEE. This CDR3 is CASSAPRAPSRTSGRARYEQYF. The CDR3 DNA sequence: TGTGCCAGCAGCGCCCCGAGGGCCCCCTCTAGGACTAGCGGGAGGGCCAGGTACGAGCAGTACTTC.

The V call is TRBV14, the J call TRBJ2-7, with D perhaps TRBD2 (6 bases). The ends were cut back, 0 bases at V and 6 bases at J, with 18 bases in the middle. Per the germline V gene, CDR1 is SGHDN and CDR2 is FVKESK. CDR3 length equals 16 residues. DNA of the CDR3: TGTGCCAGCAGCCAAGACGGTCGCGGGACCCATCCCGAGCAGTACTTC. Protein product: CASSQDGRGTHPEQYF.

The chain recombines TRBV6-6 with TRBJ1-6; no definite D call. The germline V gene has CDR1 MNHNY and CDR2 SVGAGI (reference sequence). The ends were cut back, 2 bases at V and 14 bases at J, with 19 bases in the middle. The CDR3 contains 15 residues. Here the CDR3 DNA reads TGTGCCAGCAGTTACGTTCCTGGGGAGTCGGTGACCCTCCACTTT. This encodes CASSYVPGESVTLHF.

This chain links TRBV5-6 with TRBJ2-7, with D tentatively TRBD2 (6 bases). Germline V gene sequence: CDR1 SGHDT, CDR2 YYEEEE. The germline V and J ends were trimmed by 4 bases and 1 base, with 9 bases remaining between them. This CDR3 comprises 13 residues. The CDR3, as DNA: TGTGCCAGCAGCCCCCGGGGGTCCTACGAGCAGTACTTC. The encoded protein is CASSPRGSYEQYF.

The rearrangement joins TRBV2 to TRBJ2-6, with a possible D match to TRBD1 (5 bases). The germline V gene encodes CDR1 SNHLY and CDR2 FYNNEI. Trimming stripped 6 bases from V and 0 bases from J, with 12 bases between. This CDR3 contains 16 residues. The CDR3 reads CASRRGHLSGANVLTF. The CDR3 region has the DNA TGTGCCAGCAGGCGAGGACACCTCTCTGGGGCCAACGTCCTGACTTTC.

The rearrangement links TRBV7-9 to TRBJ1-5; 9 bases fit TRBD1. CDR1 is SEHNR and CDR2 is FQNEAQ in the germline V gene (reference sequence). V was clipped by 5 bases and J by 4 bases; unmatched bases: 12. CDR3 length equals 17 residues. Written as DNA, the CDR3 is TGTGCCAGCAGCCCCGGGACAGGGCGAGCACCGAATCAGCCCCAGCATTTT. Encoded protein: CASSPGTGRAPNQPQHF.

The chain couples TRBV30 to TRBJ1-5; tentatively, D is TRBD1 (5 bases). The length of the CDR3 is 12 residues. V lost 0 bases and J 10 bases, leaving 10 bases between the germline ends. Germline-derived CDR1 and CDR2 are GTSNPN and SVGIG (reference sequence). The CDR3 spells CAWSVGTGPQHF. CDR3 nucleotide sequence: TGTGCCTGGAGTGTAGGTACAGGCCCCCAGCATTTT. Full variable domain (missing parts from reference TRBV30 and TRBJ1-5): SQTIHQWPATLVQPVGSPLSLECTVEGTSNPNLYWYRQAAGRGLQLLFYSVGIGQISSEVPQNLSASRPQDRQFILSSKKLLLSDSGFYLCAWSVGTGPQHFGDGTRLSIL.

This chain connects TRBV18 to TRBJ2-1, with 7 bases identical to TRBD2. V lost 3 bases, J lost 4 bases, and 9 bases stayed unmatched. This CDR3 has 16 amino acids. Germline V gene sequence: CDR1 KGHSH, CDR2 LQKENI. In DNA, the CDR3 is TGTGCCAGCTCACCCCGCGGGCTAGCGGTTTACAATGAGCAGTTCTTC. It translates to CASSPRGLAVYNEQFF.

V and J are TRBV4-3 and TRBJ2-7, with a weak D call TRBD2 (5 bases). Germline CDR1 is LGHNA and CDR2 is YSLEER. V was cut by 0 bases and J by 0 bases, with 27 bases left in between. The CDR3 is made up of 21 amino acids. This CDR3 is CASSQDAFSGFLSGSSYEQYF. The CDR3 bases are TGCGCCAGCAGCCAAGATGCCTTTTCGGGTTTTCTTAGTGGGAGCTCCTACGAGCAGTACTTC.

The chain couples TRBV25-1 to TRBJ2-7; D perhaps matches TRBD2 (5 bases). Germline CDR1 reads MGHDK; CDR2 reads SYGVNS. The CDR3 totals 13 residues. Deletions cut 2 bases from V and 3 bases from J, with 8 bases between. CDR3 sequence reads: CASSEEAGYEQYF. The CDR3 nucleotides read TGTGCCAGCAGTGAAGAGGCGGGCTACGAGCAGTACTTC.

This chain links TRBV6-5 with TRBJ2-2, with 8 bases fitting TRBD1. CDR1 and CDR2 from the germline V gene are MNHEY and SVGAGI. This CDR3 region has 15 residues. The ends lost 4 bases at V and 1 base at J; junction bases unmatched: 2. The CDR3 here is CASSFGTGNTGELFF. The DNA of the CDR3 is TGTGCCAGCAGTTTCGGGACAGGGAACACCGGGGAGCTGTTTTTT.

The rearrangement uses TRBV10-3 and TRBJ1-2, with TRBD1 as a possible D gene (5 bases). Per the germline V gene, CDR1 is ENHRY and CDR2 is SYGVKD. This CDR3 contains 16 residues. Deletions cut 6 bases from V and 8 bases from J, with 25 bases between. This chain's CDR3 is CAIRGGTDISGEGYTF. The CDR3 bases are TGTGCCATCAGGGGCGGGACTGACATCTCAGGTGAAGGCTACACCTTC.

The CDR3 region has the DNA TGTGCATACCAACGTGGGGGAGCAGCGGGAGGAATAGATACGCAGTATTTT. This sequence encodes CAYQRGGAAGGIDTQYF. V gene TRBV25-1 combines with J gene TRBJ2-3; 9 positions agree with TRBD2. CDR1 and CDR2 (germline): MGHDK, SYGVNS. The CDR3 runs 17 residues.

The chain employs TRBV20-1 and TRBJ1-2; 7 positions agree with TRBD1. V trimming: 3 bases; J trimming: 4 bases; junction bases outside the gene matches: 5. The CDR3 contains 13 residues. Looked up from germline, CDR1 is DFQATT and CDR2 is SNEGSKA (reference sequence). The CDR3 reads CSASQAGGYGYTF. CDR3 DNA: TGCAGTGCTAGTCAGGCAGGGGGCTATGGCTACACCTTC.

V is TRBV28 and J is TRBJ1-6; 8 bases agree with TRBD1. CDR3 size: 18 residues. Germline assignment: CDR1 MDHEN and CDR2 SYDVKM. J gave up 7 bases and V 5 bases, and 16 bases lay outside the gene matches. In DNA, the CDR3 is TGTGCCAGCAGTAAATTCGGACAGGGCGCCGCAGGGAATTCACCCCTCCACTTT. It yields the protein CASSKFGQGAAGNSPLHF. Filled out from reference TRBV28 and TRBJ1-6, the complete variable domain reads DVKVTQSSRYLVKRTGEKVFLECVQDMDHENMFWYRQDPGLGLRLIYFSYDVKMKEKGDIPEGYSVSREKKERFSLILESASTNQTSMYLCASSKFGQGAAGNSPLHFGNGTRLTVT.

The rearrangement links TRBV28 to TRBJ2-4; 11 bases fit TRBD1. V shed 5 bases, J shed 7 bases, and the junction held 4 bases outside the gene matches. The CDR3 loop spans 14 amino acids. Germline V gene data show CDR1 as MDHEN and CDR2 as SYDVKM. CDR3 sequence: CASSDGTGGNIQYF. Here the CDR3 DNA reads TGTGCCAGCAGTGACGGGACAGGGGGGAACATTCAGTACTTC.

The CDR3 nucleotides read TGTGCCAGCAGTGGGAGACGGATTTCCCTCGAAGGACTGTTTTTT. Translating it yields CASSGRRISLEGLFF. The V gene is TRBV3-1 (or the pseudogene TRBV3-2), the J gene TRBJ1-4; no reliable D call. This CDR3 region has 15 residues. Per the germline V gene, CDR1 is LGHDT and CDR2 is YNNKEL (reference sequence). Trimming took off 6 bases at V and 13 bases at J, with 24 bases between the two ends.

As DNA, the CDR3 is TGCGCCAGCAGCCAAGCTTCAGGGAATGAAGCTTTCTTT. Translating gives CASSQASGNEAFF. The genes are TRBV4-1 and TRBJ1-1, with D maybe TRBD1 (5 bases). Germline CDR1 reads MGHRA; CDR2 reads YSYEKL. The CDR3 spans 13 residues. The ends were cut back, 1 base at V and 7 bases at J, with 10 bases in the middle.

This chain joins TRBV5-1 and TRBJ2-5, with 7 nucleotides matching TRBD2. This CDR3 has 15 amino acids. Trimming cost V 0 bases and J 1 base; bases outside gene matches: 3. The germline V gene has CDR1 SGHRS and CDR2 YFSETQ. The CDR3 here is CASSLGGSSQETQYF. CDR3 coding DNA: TGCGCCAGCAGCTTGGGCGGGAGCAGCCAAGAGACCCAGTACTTC.

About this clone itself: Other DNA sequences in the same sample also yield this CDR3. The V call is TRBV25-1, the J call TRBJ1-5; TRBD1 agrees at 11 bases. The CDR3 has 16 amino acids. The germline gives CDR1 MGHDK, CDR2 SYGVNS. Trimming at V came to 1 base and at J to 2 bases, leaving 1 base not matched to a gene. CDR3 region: CASSESGQGGNQPQHF. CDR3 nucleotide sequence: TGTGCCAGCAGTGAATCGGGACAGGGGGGCAATCAGCCCCAGCATTTT.

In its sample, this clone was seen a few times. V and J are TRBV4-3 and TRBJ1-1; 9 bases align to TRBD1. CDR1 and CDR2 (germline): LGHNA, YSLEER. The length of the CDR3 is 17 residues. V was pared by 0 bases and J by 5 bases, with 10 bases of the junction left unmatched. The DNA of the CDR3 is TGCGCCAGCAGCCAAGATTTCCGGGGACAGGGTAGTACTGAAGCTTTCTTT. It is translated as CASSQDFRGQGSTEAFF.

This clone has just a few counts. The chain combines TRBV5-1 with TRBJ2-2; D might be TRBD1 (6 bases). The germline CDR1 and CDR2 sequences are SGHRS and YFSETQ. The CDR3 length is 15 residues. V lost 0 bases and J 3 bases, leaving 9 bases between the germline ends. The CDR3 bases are TGCGCCAGCAGCTTGGAACAGGGATACACCGGGGAGCTGTTTTTT. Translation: CASSLEQGYTGELFF.